This TCR beta chain was captured by sequencing in a study of blood T cell repertoires in COVID-19. At the level of the study: Material from acute and convalescent COVID-19 was sourced from the United States, Italy and Spain. PBMCs, B-cell-depleted T cells, or T cells provided the cDNA or gDNA that made up the material.

Authors' processing steps: Counts of nucleated cells, estimated from reference gene primer amplification, were obtained. The table came from immunoSEQ multiplex PCR; TCRdb's copy has only in-frame clones and leaves some out. That table gives V, J and clone size, and the DNA gave D and trimming. Counted here are 180,000 or so clones, roughly 84% occurring once; the ten biggest clones make up around a sixth. V was trimmed by 6 bases and J by 7 bases, leaving 15 bases between them. The CDR3 has 13 residues. The TCR sequence derives from a person aged 65-85 years with COVID-19, enrolled during active disease. V and J are TRBV12-3 or TRBV12-4 and TRBJ1-1; D possibly corresponds to TRBD1 (5 bases). The sequencing sample was made of peripheral blood. In nucleotides, the CDR3 is TGTGCCAGCAGACAAGCAGGGACTCATGAAGCTTTCTTT. Translation gives CASRQAGTHEAFF.